The entry that follows covers one T cell receptor (beta chain) sequence. The data stem from a study of response to subunit inactivated influenza vaccine. TCRdb fed the RT-PCR reads into MiXCR, producing one record per CDR3 protein. Among around 760,000 distinct CDR3 sequences listed, about 15% were seen once. The sequenced sample was PBMCs from blood, obtained less than 15 days before vaccination. The TCR comes from a man between 45 and 60 years old who received an inactivated influenza vaccine.

Here the CDR3 reads CASSPSGQGAGYGYTF. In nucleotides, the CDR3 is TGCGCCAGCAGCCCGTCGGGACAGGGGGCTGGCTATGGCTACACCTTC. This chain connects TRBV4-3 to TRBJ1-2; the match to TRBD1 covers 12 bases. The CDR3 is 16 residues long. Per germline, CDR1 LGHNA and CDR2 YSLEER. V lost 4 bases, J lost 4 bases, and 7 bases stayed unmatched.